This T cell receptor (beta chain) was captured in a study of T cells in pancreatic ductal adenocarcinoma. Study-wide points: Tumors hold more CD45RO+ effector T cells, which may bias toward lower diversity. This surgical cohort overrepresents the minority presenting with early-stage disease. Tumor samples had fewer productive templates and approximately 8-fold fewer unique clonotypes than blood. Mean clonality was about 0.11 in tumors and 0.07 to 0.075 in blood, not significantly different.

This clone was recorded once. What it binds is unknown. Surgery without prior neoadjuvant therapy was the treatment of the selected pancreatic ductal adenocarcinoma patients. Using immunoSEQ multiplex PCR, the repertoire was profiled, and TCRdb retains in-frame clones only, with some absent. The data contain about 11,000 clones, roughly 85% of them seen just once; the ten biggest clones take up 18%. This clonotype was obtained from a human donor with pancreatic ductal adenocarcinoma. Sequencing was performed on PBMCs.

The CDR3 spells CASSFWETQYF. The CDR3 region has the DNA TGTGCCAGCAGTTTCTGGGAGACCCAGTACTTC. The chain recombines TRBV28 with TRBJ2-5; D ambiguous. This CDR3 has 11 amino acids. Germline values: CDR1 MDHEN, CDR2 SYDVKM. Trimming shortened V by 3 bases and J by 5 bases, and 4 bases separated the two germline ends.